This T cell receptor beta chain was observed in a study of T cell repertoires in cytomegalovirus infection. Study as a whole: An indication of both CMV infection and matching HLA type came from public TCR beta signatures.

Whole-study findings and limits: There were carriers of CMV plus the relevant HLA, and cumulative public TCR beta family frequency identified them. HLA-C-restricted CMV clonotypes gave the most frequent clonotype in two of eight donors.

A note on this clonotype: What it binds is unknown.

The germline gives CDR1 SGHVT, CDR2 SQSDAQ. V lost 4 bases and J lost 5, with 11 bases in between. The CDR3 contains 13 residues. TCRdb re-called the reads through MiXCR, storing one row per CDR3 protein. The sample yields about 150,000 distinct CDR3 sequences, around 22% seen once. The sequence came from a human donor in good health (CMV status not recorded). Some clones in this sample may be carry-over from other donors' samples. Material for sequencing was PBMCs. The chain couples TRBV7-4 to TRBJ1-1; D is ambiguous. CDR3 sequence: CASSSRERTEAFF. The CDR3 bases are TGTGCCAGCAGCTCGAGGGAAAGGACTGAAGCTTTCTTT.